The 29 T cell receptor beta chains given below trace back to one sample, sequenced in a study of OX40 agonist ivuxolimab in advanced cancers. Profiled with immunoSEQ multiplex PCR; TCRdb holds only in-frame clones, not every one. The sample carries some 65,000 clones, roughly 89% recorded once. The input for sequencing was CD4+ or CD8+ T cells sorted from blood, taken in a trial of the OX40 agonist ivuxolimab. The receptors come from an adult with an advanced solid tumor such as melanoma, head and neck, liver or kidney cancer.

The chain employs TRBV30 and TRBJ2-7, with D perhaps matching TRBD2 (6 bases). The CDR3 contains 13 residues. The germline CDR1 and CDR2 sequences are GTSNPN and SVGIG (reference sequence). V was pared by 8 bases and J by 9 bases, with 23 bases between. CDR3 in amino acids: CAGETLGGAGQYF. The CDR3 region has the DNA TGTGCCGGGGAGACCTTAGGCGGGGCGGGGCAGTACTTC. Complete variable domain (other parts from reference TRBV30 and TRBJ2-7): SQTIHQWPATLVQPVGSPLSLECTVEGTSNPNLYWYRQAAGRGLQLLFYSVGIGQISSEVPQNLSASRPQDRQFILSSKKLLLSDSGFYLCAGETLGGAGQYFGPGTRLTVT.

The rearrangement joins TRBV5-1 to TRBJ2-5, with 7 bases aligning to TRBD2. The CDR3 totals 13 residues. Germline assignment: CDR1 SGHRS and CDR2 YFSETQ. Trimming took 3 bases from V and 4 from J; bases not matched to a gene: 3. CDR3 residues: CASSSGLVETQYF. CDR3 coding DNA: TGCGCCAGCAGCTCTGGACTAGTAGAGACCCAGTACTTC.

V gene TRBV7-9 combines with J gene TRBJ2-3; 8 positions agree with TRBD1. The length of the CDR3 is 15 residues. V shed 4 bases and J 5 bases; nucleotides not matched to a gene: 8. Germline values: CDR1 SEHNR, CDR2 FQNEAQ (reference sequence). For the CDR3, the DNA is TGTGCCAGCAGCTCCGGACAGGGTAATATAGATACGCAGTATTTT. Translating gives CASSSGQGNIDTQYF.

V usage is TRBV7-3 and J usage is TRBJ2-7; D is possibly TRBD2 (6 bases). Germline CDR1 SGHTA, CDR2 FQGTGA. There are 15 residues in the CDR3. The ends were cut back, 2 bases at V and 4 bases at J, with 15 bases in the middle. CDR3 nucleotides: TGTGCCAGCAGCTTAGTGGAGACTAGGGTGTACGAGCAGTACTTC. Translated: CASSLVETRVYEQYF.

The rearrangement joins TRBV7-9 to TRBJ1-1; the D gene is possibly TRBD1 (6 bases). Looked up from germline, CDR1 is SEHNR and CDR2 is FQNEAQ (reference sequence). V lost 4 bases, J lost 8 bases, and 20 bases lay in between. This CDR3 contains 15 residues. CDR3 in DNA: TGTGCCAGCAGCTCCTCGTCAGGGGTCCCCTCCGAAGCTTTCTTT. This codes for CASSSSSGVPSEAFF. Based on the CDR3 plus reference TRBV7-9 and TRBJ1-1, the full variable domain is DTGVSQNPRHKITKRGQNVTFRCDPISEHNRLYWYRQTLGQGPEFLTYFQNEAQLEKSRLLSDRFSAERPKGSFSTLEIQRTEQGDSAMYLCASSSSSGVPSEAFFGQGTRLTVV.

This sequence joins TRBV7-3 and TRBJ1-2; D is undetermined. CDR1 and CDR2 (germline): SGHTA, FQGTGA. V lost 11 bases and J 4 bases, leaving 14 bases between the germline ends. The CDR3 loop spans 12 amino acids. CDR3 protein: CALDSGIYGYTF. CDR3 DNA: TGTGCCTTGGATTCGGGGATCTATGGCTACACCTTC.

This clone was detected a few times. DNA for the CDR3: TGCAGCGTAGGGACAGGGTCCCTCTCCTACGAGCAGTACTTC. Its protein is CSVGTGSLSYEQYF. This chain uses TRBV29-1 with TRBJ2-7; 9 bases fit TRBD1. Losses at the gene ends were 6 bases for V and 0 bases for J; bases not matched to a gene: 6. The CDR3 has 14 amino acids. Germline V lookup: CDR1 SQVTM, CDR2 ANQGSEA.

The genes are TRBV9 and TRBJ2-5; 12 nucleotides match TRBD2. The germline V gene encodes CDR1 SGDLS and CDR2 YYNGEE. V lost 0 bases to trimming and J lost 0 bases; unmatched junction nucleotides: 12. The CDR3 runs to 20 residues. The CDR3 reads CASSVVTDNRTSGNQETQYF. In nucleotides, the CDR3 is TGTGCCAGCAGCGTAGTCACAGACAATCGGACTAGCGGGAACCAAGAGACCCAGTACTTC.

The chain couples TRBV11-1 to TRBJ2-7, with D hard to call. The V end was cut by 5 bases, the J end by 3 bases, with 11 bases between. Germline CDR1 SGHAT, CDR2 FQDESV (reference sequence). CDR3 length: 13 amino acids. CDR3 loop: CASSRLSRYEQYF. In DNA form, the CDR3 reads TGTGCCAGCAGCCGTCTATCCCGCTACGAGCAGTACTTC. Supplemented by reference TRBV11-1 and TRBJ2-7, the full variable domain reads EAEVAQSPRYKITEKSQAVAFWCDPISGHATLYWYRQILGQGPELLVQFQDESVVDDSQLPKDRFSAERLKGVDSTLKIQPAELGDSAMYLCASSRLSRYEQYFGPGTRLTVT.

This clone has just one count. The rearrangement links TRBV27 to TRBJ2-7; tentative D call: TRBD1 (6 bases). The V and J ends lost 2 bases and 5 bases respectively, with 13 bases between them. The CDR3 runs 14 residues. Germline-derived CDR1 and CDR2 are MNHEY and SMNVEV (reference sequence). The CDR3 DNA reads TGTGCCAGCAGTTTAGGGAACAGGGAAAACGAGCAGTACTTC. This codes for CASSLGNRENEQYF.

The chain has TRBV14 and TRBJ2-7, with D perhaps assigned TRBD1 or TRBD2 (5 bases each). The length of the CDR3 is 14 residues. Germline assignment: CDR1 SGHDN and CDR2 FVKESK. Trimming took off 6 bases at V and 3 bases at J, with 15 bases between the two ends. CDR3 loop: CASSHPRDRYEQYF. CDR3 DNA: TGTGCCAGCAGTCACCCCCGGGACCGCTACGAGCAGTACTTC.

The rearrangement links TRBV14 to TRBJ2-7, with TRBD1 matching over 7 bases. The trim removed 7 bases at V and 3 bases at J, leaving 18 bases unmatched. CDR3 length: 17 amino acids. CDR1 is SGHDN and CDR2 is FVKESK in the germline V gene. CDR3 protein: CASNTGDSDAPNYEQYF. CDR3 nucleotides: TGTGCCAGCAACACCGGGGACAGCGACGCCCCGAACTACGAGCAGTACTTC.

J is TRBJ2-5 and V is TRBV5-4; perhaps TRBD1 as D (5 bases). V dropped 0 bases and J dropped 0 bases, with 12 bases sitting between them. The CDR3 is 16 amino acids. The germline V gene encodes CDR1 SGHNT and CDR2 YYREEE (reference sequence). CDR3 sequence: CASSLDGLDNQETQYF. CDR3 coding DNA: TGTGCCAGCAGCTTGGACGGGCTGGACAACCAAGAGACCCAGTACTTC. Full variable domain (remainder filled in from reference TRBV5-4 and TRBJ2-5): ETGVTQSPTHLIKTRGQQVTLRCSSQSGHNTVSWYQQALGQGPQFIFQYYREEENGRGNFPPRFSGLQFPNYSSELNVNALELDDSALYLCASSLDGLDNQETQYFGPGTRLLVL.

The V and J genes are TRBV29-1 and TRBJ1-1; tentatively, D is TRBD1 (5 bases). CDR1 SQVTM and CDR2 ANQGSEA come from the germline V gene. V dropped 3 bases and J dropped 4 bases, with 12 bases sitting between them. The CDR3 has 13 amino acids. CDR3 nucleotides: TGCAGCGTTGAGGGGACGGCGCGCACTGAAGCTTTCTTT. Translation: CSVEGTARTEAFF.

The genes are TRBV6-1 and TRBJ1-1; a weak D match, TRBD1 (6 bases). CDR3 size: 14 residues. The V end was cut by 7 bases, the J end by 0 bases, with 12 bases between. Germline V CDR1 and CDR2: MNHNS, SASEGT. CDR3 sequence: CASKTGDMNTEAFF. The CDR3 nucleotides read TGTGCCAGCAAGACAGGTGATATGAACACTGAAGCTTTCTTT.

The rearrangement links TRBV27 to TRBJ2-7; 7 bases fit TRBD2. Germline V lookup: CDR1 MNHEY, CDR2 SMNVEV (reference sequence). The V gene end was trimmed by 8 bases and the J gene end by 0 bases; junction bases not matched to a gene: 7. The CDR3 extends over 14 amino acids. CDR3 DNA: TGTGCCAGCGCTGCGGGGGTGAGCTCCTACGAGCAGTACTTC. It is translated as CASAAGVSSYEQYF.

Only one count was recorded for this clone. The rearrangement links TRBV2 to TRBJ1-5; D gene uncertain. Trimming took 6 bases from V and 3 from J, leaving 6 bases between them. The V gene's germline CDR1 is SNHLY and CDR2 FYNNEI. The CDR3 contains 12 residues. The CDR3 nucleotides read TGTGCCAGCAGCGGGAACAATCAGCCCCAGCATTTT. It translates to CASSGNNQPQHF.

The chain carries TRBV7-7 and TRBJ2-3; the D gene is possibly TRBD2 (5 bases). In germline, CDR1 is SSHAT, CDR2 FNYEAQ (reference sequence). V was pared by 4 bases and J by 5 bases, with 10 bases between. The CDR3 extends over 13 amino acids. This chain's CDR3 is CASSYGRGDTQYF. In DNA form, the CDR3 reads TGTGCCAGCAGCTACGGACGGGGAGATACGCAGTATTTT.

The chain couples TRBV23-1 to TRBJ2-7; 9 bases agree with TRBD1. TRBV23-1 is designated an ORF whose function remains uncertain. With V trimmed by 0 bases and J by 2 bases, 2 bases remained unmatched. The CDR3 is 15 residues long. The CDR3 region has the DNA TGCGCCAGCAGTCAATCGGACAGGGGCCCCTACGAGCAGTACTTC. This gives the protein CASSQSDRGPYEQYF.

The gene calls are TRBV7-8 and TRBJ2-7; D is undetermined. Trimming stripped 3 bases from V and 5 bases from J, with 8 bases between. Per germline, CDR1 SGHVS and CDR2 FQNEAQ. This CDR3 is 12 amino acids long. The CDR3 region is CASSFTSNEQYF. The CDR3 DNA reads TGTGCCAGCAGCTTCACCTCTAACGAGCAGTACTTC.

The chain has TRBV4-1 and TRBJ2-3; D is perhaps TRBD2 (5 bases). Per the germline V gene, CDR1 is MGHRA and CDR2 is YSYEKL. This CDR3 contains 17 residues. Trimming removed 0 bases from V and 4 bases from J, with 17 bases in between. The CDR3 region has the DNA TGCGCCAGCAGCCAAGATCCAGGTCGTGGGAGTTCAGATACGCAGTATTTT. Amino acids: CASSQDPGRGSSDTQYF.

The gene calls are TRBV5-1 and TRBJ1-3; D perhaps matches TRBD1 (6 bases). Trimming took off 1 base at V and 2 bases at J, with 7 bases between the two ends. Germline CDR1 and CDR2: SGHRS and YFSETQ. The CDR3 covers 14 residues. The CDR3, as DNA: TGCGCCAGCAGCTTGACAGGGCCTGGAAACACCATATATTTT. This codes for CASSLTGPGNTIYF.

This clone was detected once. This chain joins TRBV7-9 and TRBJ2-5, with a possible D match to TRBD1 (5 bases). V was shortened by 5 bases and J by 5 bases, with 15 bases between the two germline ends. CDR3 length equals 14 residues. CDR1 and CDR2 from the germline V gene are SEHNR and FQNEAQ (reference sequence). CDR3 DNA: TGTGCCAGCAGCGCCCCGACAGATTGGGAGACCCAGTACTTC. Translating it yields CASSAPTDWETQYF.

The V gene is TRBV6-4, the J gene TRBJ2-2, with D maybe TRBD2 (5 bases). Trimming took off 6 bases at V and 4 bases at J, with 6 bases between the two ends. CDR1 MRHNA and CDR2 SNTAGT come from the germline V gene. The CDR3 runs 12 residues. CDR3 DNA sequence: TGTGCCAGCAGAGAGGGCACCGGGGAGCTGTTTTTT. This sequence encodes CASREGTGELFF.

The V gene is TRBV5-6, the J gene TRBJ1-1, with D unclear. V shed 4 bases and J shed 5 bases, with 18 bases lying between them. Germline CDR1 is SGHDT and CDR2 is YYEEEE. The CDR3 extends over 15 amino acids. CDR3: CASSHTVAGWTEAFF. DNA of the CDR3: TGTGCCAGCAGCCACACCGTAGCTGGGTGGACTGAAGCTTTCTTT.

V gene TRBV27 combines with J gene TRBJ2-5; TRBD2 agrees at 7 bases. This CDR3 comprises 15 residues. The germline CDR1 and CDR2 sequences are MNHEY and SMNVEV (reference sequence). Trimming cost V 5 bases and J 5 bases; bases outside gene matches: 11. DNA for the CDR3: TGTGCCAGCAGTCTAGGGCGGGGGAACTGGGAGACCCAGTACTTC. This sequence encodes CASSLGRGNWETQYF.

A word on this clone: An end of the junction does not agree with germline; a read error may underlie this. This chain links TRBV5-1 with TRBJ1-6; D is ambiguous. Germline assignment: CDR1 SGHRS and CDR2 YFSETQ. The CDR3 covers 15 residues. The CDR3 sequence is CASSLGRSYNSPLHF. CDR3 nucleotides: TGTGCCAGCAGCTTGGGCCGCTCCTATAATTCACCCCTCCACTTT.

This chain links TRBV25-1 with TRBJ2-7, with 7 bases matching TRBD1. The germline V gene has CDR1 MGHDK and CDR2 SYGVNS. This CDR3 contains 14 residues. J lost 4 bases, V lost 1 base, and 4 bases had no gene match. CDR3 region: CASSESGDSYEQYF. DNA of the CDR3: TGTGCCAGCAGTGAATCCGGGGACAGTTACGAGCAGTACTTC.

The genes are TRBV27 and TRBJ2-7; D remains unclear. The CDR3 length is 15 residues. V was clipped by 0 bases and J by 0 bases, with 9 bases between them. Per the germline V gene, CDR1 is MNHEY and CDR2 is SMNVEV (reference sequence). CDR3 coding DNA: TGTGCCAGCAGTTTATCGTTGGCAAGCTCCTACGAGCAGTACTTC. Translation: CASSLSLASSYEQYF.